This T cell receptor (beta chain) was observed in a study of OX40 agonist ivuxolimab in advanced cancers. Sequenced by immunoSEQ multiplex PCR; TCRdb stores in-frame clones only, minus some. The sample includes 37,000 or so clones, 70% to 90% seen only once; the top ten take 2.4%. This sequence was found in an adult with an advanced solid tumor such as melanoma, head and neck, liver or kidney cancer. Sequences were derived from CD4+ or CD8+ T cells sorted from blood, sampled in a trial of the OX40 agonist ivuxolimab.

The chain's CDR3 is CASSYSNGFSGNTIYF. The CDR3 DNA reads as TGTGCCAGCAGTTACTCGAACGGATTCTCTGGAAACACCATATATTTT. This chain uses TRBV6-5 with TRBJ1-3; D gene unclear. CDR1 MNHEY and CDR2 SVGAGI come from the germline V gene. This CDR3 region has 16 residues. V lost 0 bases and J lost 0, with 9 bases in between.